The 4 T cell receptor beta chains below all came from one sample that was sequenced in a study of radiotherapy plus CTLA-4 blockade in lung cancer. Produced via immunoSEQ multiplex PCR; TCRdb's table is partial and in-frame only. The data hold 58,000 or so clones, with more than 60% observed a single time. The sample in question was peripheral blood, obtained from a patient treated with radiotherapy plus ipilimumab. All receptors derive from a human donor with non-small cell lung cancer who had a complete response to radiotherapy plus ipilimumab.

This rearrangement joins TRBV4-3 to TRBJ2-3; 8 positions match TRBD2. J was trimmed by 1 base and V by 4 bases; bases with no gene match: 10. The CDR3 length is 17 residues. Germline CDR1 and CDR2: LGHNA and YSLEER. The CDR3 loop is CASSPSPGGEGTDTQYF. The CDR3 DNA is TGCGCCAGCAGCCCCTCTCCCGGGGGGGAGGGCACAGATACGCAGTATTTT.

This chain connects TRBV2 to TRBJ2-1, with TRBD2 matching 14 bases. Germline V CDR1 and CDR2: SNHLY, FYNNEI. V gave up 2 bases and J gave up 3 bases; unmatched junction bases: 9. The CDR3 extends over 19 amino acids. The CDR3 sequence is CASSELSGTSGSRYNEQFF. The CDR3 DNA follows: TGTGCCAGCAGTGAACTCTCGGGGACTAGCGGGAGTCGCTACAATGAGCAGTTCTTC.

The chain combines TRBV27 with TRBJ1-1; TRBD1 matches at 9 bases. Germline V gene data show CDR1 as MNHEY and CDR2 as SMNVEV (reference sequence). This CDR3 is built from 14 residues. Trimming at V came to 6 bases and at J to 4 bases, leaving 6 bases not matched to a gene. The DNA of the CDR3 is TGTGCCAGCAGACCCAGGGACAGGGTCACTGAAGCTTTCTTT. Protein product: CASRPRDRVTEAFF.

The CDR3 DNA is TGTGCCAGCAGCTTAGGCCCTAGCGGGGGGCGAGAGACCCAGTACTTC. Translated, it gives CASSLGPSGGRETQYF. The V call is TRBV7-2, the J call TRBJ2-5; 11 nucleotides line up with TRBD2. Germline CDR1 reads SGHTA; CDR2 reads FQGNSA. This CDR3 region has 16 residues. V trimming: 1 base; J trimming: 4 bases; junction bases outside the gene matches: 5.